This T cell receptor (beta chain) was sequenced for a study of cytomegalovirus exposure and HLA in healthy donors. The study, taken as a whole, reports: HLA allele associations emerged for under 20,000 TCR beta sequences in a later analysis, at 0.05 false discovery rate. Reportedly, cytomegalovirus status was diagnosed with high sensitivity and specificity.

Amplification used 60 Vbeta primers and 13 Jbeta primers. Sequencing was performed with immunoSEQ multiplex PCR; in TCRdb, only in-frame clones are kept and a portion is missing. Of 140,000 to 150,000 clones listed, about three fifths are singletons. The CDR3 is made up of 13 amino acids. About this clone itself: Its cognate antigen is unknown.

Input material: PBMCs. The clonotype originates from a male donor in good health and CMV-seronegative. The genes are TRBV1 and TRBJ2-1; the DNA was not used to check the table's D call, TRBD2. TRBV1 is recorded as a pseudogene. CDR3 sequence (DNA): TGCACCAGCAGTCCCTTTGGGGGGAATGAGCAGTTCTTC. It translates to CTSSPFGGNEQFF.